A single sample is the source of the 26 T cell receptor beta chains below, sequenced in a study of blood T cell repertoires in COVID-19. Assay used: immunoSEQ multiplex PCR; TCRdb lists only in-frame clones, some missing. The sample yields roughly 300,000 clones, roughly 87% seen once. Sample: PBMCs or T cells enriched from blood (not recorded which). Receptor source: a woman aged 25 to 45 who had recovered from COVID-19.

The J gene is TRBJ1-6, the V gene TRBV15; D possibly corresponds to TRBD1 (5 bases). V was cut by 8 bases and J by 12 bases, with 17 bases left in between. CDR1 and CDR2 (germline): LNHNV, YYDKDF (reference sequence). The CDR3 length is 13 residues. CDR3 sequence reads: CATGQGAALPLHF. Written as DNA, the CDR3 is TGTGCCACCGGACAAGGGGCTGCGCTACCCCTCCACTTT.

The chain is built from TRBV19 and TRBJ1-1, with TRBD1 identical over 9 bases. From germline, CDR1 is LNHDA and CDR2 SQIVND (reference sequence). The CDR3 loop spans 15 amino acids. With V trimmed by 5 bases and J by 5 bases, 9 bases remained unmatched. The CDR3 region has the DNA TGTGCCAGTAGTGAAACAGGGGGCGCGGGGACTGAAGCTTTCTTT. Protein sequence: CASSETGGAGTEAFF.

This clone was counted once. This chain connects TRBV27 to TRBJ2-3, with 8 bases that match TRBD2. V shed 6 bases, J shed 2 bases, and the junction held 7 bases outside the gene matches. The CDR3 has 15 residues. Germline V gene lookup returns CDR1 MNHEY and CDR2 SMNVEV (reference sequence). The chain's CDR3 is CASRVIAGSTDTQYF. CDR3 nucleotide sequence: TGTGCCAGCAGAGTTATAGCGGGATCCACAGATACGCAGTATTTT.

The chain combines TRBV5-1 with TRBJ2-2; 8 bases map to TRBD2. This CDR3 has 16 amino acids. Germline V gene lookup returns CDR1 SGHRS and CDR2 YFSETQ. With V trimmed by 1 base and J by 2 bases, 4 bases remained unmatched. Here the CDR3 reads CASSLSLAGNTGELFF. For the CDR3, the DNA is TGCGCCAGCAGCTTGTCTCTAGCGGGTAACACCGGGGAGCTGTTTTTT.

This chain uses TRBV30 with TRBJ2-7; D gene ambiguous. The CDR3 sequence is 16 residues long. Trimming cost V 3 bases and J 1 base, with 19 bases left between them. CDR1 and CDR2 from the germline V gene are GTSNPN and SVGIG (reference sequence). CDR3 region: CAWRTVPGYTSYEQYF. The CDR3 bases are TGTGCCTGGAGAACTGTGCCGGGTTATACGTCCTACGAGCAGTACTTC.

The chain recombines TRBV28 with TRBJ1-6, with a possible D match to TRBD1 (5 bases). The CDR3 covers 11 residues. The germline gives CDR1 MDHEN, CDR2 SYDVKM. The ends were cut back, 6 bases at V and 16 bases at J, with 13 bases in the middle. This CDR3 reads CASSTGRGLHF. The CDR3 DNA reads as TGTGCCAGCAGCACGGGTAGGGGTCTCCACTTT.

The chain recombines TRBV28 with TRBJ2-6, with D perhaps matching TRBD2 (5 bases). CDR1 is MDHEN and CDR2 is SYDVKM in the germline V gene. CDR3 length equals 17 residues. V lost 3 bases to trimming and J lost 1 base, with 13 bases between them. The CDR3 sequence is CASSLVERSSGANVLTF. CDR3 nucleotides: TGTGCCAGCAGTTTGGTTGAGCGGTCGTCTGGGGCCAACGTCCTGACTTTC.

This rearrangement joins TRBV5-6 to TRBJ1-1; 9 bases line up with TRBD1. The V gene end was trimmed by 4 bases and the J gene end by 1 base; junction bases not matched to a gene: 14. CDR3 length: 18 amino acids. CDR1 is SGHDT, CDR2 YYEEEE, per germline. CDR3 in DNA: TGTGCCAGCAGCGAAACAGGGACAGGGACACTTACGAACACTGAAGCTTTCTTT. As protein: CASSETGTGTLTNTEAFF.

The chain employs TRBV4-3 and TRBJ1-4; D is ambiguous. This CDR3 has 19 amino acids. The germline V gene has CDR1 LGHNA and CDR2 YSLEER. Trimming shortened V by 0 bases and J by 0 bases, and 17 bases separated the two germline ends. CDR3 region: CASSQEMTRLQTTNEKLFF. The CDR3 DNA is TGCGCCAGCAGCCAAGAGATGACAAGGCTTCAAACAACTAATGAAAAACTGTTTTTT.

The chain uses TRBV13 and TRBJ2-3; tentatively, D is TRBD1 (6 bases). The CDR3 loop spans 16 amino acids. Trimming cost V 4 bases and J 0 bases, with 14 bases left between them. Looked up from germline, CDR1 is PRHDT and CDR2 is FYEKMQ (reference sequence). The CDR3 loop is CASSWRQASSTDTQYF. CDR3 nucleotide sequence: TGTGCCAGCAGCTGGAGACAGGCCTCTAGCACAGATACGCAGTATTTT.

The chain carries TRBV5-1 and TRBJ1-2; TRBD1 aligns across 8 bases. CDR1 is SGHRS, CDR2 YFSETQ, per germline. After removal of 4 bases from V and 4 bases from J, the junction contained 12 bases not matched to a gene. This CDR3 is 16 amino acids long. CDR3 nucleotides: TGCGCCAGCAGCCCTCCTTCTGGACAGGGCACCTATGGCTACACCTTC. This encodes CASSPPSGQGTYGYTF.

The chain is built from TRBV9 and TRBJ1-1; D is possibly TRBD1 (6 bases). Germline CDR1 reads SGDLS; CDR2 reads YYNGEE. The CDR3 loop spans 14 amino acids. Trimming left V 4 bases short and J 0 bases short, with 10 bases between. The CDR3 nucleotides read TGTGCCAGCAGCACGGACAGACTGAACACTGAAGCTTTCTTT. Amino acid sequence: CASSTDRLNTEAFF.

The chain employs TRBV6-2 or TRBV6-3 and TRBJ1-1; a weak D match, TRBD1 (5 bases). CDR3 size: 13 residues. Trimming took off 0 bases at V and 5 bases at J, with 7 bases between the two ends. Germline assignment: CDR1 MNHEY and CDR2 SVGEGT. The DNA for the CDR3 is TGTGCCAGCAGTTACTCCTGGACAACTGAAGCTTTCTTT. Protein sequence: CASSYSWTTEAFF.

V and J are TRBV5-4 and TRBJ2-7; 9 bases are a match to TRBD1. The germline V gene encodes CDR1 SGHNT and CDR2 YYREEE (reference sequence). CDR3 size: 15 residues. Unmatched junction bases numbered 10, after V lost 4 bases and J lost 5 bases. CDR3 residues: CASSRGDRVMNEQYF. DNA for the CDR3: TGTGCCAGCAGCCGCGGGGACAGGGTCATGAACGAGCAGTACTTC.

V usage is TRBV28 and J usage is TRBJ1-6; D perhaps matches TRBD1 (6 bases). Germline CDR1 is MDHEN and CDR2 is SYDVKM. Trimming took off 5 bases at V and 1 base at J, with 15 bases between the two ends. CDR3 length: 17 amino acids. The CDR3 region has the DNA TGTGCCAGCAGTCGGACAGCTAAAGTGTCCTATAATTCACCCCTCCACTTT. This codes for CASSRTAKVSYNSPLHF.

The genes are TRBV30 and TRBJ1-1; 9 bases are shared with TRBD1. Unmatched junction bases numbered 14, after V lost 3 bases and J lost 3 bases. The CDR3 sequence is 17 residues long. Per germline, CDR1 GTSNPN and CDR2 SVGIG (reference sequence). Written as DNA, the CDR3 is TGTGCCTGGAGACCCGGGACAGGGCATCGGTCGGACACTGAAGCTTTCTTT. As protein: CAWRPGTGHRSDTEAFF.

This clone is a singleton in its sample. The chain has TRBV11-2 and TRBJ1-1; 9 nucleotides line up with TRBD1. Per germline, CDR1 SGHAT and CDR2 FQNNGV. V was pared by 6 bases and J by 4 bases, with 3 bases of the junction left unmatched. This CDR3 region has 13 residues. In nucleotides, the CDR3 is TGTGCCAGCAGTCGGGACAGGGCCACTGAAGCTTTCTTT. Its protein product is CASSRDRATEAFF.

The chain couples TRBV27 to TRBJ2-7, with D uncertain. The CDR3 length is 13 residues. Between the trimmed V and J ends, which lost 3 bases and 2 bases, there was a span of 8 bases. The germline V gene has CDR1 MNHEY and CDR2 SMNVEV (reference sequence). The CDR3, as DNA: TGTGCCAGCAGTTTTCAGAGGCCCTACGAGCAGTACTTC. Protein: CASSFQRPYEQYF.

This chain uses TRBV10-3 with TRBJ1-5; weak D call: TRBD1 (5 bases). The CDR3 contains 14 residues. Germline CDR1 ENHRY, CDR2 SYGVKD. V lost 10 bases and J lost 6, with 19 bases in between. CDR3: CATAVGGALQPQHF. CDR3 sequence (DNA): TGTGCCACTGCCGTGGGTGGGGCACTTCAGCCCCAGCATTTT.

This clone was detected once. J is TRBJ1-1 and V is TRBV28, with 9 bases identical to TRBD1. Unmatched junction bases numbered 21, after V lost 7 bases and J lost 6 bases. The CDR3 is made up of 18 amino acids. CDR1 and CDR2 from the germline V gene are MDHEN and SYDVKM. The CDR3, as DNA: TGTGCCAGCACCTTGGGTGTCCGGGACAGGGCGCAGTGGTCTGAAGCTTTCTTT. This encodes CASTLGVRDRAQWSEAFF.

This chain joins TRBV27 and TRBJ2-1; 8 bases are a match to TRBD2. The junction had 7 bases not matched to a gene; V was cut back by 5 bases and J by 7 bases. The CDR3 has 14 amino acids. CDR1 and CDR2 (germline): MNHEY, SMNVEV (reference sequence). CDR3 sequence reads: CASSPPGLGNEQFF. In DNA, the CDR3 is TGTGCCAGCAGTCCACCGGGACTAGGGAATGAGCAGTTCTTC.

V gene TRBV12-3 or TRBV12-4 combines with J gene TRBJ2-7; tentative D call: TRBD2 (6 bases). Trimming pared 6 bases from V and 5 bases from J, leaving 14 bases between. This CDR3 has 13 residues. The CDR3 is CASRRGAGNEQYF. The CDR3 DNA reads TGTGCCAGCAGGAGGGGCGCGGGAAACGAGCAGTACTTC.

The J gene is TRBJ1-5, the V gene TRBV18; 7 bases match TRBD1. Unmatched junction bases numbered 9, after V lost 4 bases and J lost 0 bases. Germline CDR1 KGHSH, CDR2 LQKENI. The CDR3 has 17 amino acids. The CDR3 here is CASSRQTGADSNQPQHF. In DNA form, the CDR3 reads TGTGCCAGCTCACGACAAACAGGGGCCGATAGCAATCAGCCCCAGCATTTT.

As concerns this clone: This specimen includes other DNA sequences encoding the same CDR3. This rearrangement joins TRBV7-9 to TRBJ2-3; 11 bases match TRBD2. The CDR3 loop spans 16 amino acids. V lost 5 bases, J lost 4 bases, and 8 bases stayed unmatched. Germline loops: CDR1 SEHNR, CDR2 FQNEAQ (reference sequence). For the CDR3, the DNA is TGTGCCAGCAGCCCTCTAGCGGGGGGCCCGTCAGATACGCAGTATTTT. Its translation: CASSPLAGGPSDTQYF.

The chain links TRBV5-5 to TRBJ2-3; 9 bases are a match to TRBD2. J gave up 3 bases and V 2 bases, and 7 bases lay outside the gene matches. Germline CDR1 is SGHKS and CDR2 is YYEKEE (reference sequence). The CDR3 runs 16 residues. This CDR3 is CASSFKSGGWTDTQYF. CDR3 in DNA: TGTGCCAGCAGCTTTAAAAGCGGGGGGTGGACAGATACGCAGTATTTT.

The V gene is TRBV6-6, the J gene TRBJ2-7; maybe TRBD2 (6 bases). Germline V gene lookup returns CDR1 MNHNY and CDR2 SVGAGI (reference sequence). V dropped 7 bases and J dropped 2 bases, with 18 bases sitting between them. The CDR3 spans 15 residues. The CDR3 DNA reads TGTGCCAGCATTCCCGCCGGCGGACTACCCTACGAGCAGTACTTC. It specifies CASIPAGGLPYEQYF.